This entry describes one TCR beta chain. Its specificity is unknown. It was CD45RO-negative cells, positively selected for CCR7, that made up naive CD8 cells, with terminally differentiated effector memory CD45RA+ cells excluded. None of the donors, who were healthy HIV-negative adults, had recently had acute infections or vaccinations. Germline-derived CDR1 and CDR2 are SGHNT and YYREEE (reference sequence). With 1 base clipped from V and 5 bases from J, the junction kept 3 bases outside the gene matches. This CDR3 comprises 15 residues. This specimen belongs to a study of shared clonotypes between healthy human individuals. Study at large: A few men and two women, aged 18 to 49, were donors. Three plates each covered CD4 naive and memory; CD8 naive two, CD8 memory one. Study-wide results and caveats: Around 4.9% of naive CD4 clonotypes were shared across four donors.

The repertoire was sequenced with immunoSEQ multiplex PCR; TCRdb's copy has only in-frame clones and lacks some. The sample lists about 580,000 clones; about 98% were seen once. The V and J genes are TRBV5-4 and TRBJ2-1, with 10 bases lining up with TRBD2. The TCR was taken from a young man in good health. Material: naive CD8+ T cells sorted from blood. This CDR3 reads CASSLRTSGDNEQFF. In DNA form, the CDR3 reads TGTGCCAGCAGCTTGAGGACTAGCGGTGACAATGAGCAGTTCTTC. Full variable domain (rest looked up from reference TRBV5-4 and TRBJ2-1): ETGVTQSPTHLIKTRGQQVTLRCSSQSGHNTVSWYQQALGQGPQFIFQYYREEENGRGNFPPRFSGLQFPNYSSELNVNALELDDSALYLCASSLRTSGDNEQFFGPGTRLTVL.